What follows are 21 T cell receptor beta chains derived from one specimen sequenced in a study of blood T cell repertoires in COVID-19. Method: immunoSEQ multiplex PCR; TCRdb's copy keeps in-frame clones and lacks some. The sample yields 100,000 to 120,000 clones, approximately 80% seen once. Input material: peripheral blood. The receptors shown here come from a woman between 65 and 79 years old with acute or convalescent COVID-19.

This clone was detected a few times. The chain carries TRBV15 and TRBJ1-2; no clear D gene. This CDR3 has 14 residues. Trimming left V 5 bases short and J 1 base short, with 11 bases between. Germline V gene data show CDR1 as LNHNV and CDR2 as YYDKDF (reference sequence). CDR3 residues: CATSSNRVNYGYTF. The CDR3 coding sequence is TGTGCCACCAGCTCCAATCGGGTTAACTATGGCTACACCTTC.

V is TRBV7-9 and J is TRBJ2-7, with 7 bases aligning to TRBD1. Germline CDR1 is SEHNR and CDR2 is FQNEAQ (reference sequence). Trimming removed 4 bases from V and 1 base from J; junction bases left unmatched: 7. The CDR3 is made up of 15 amino acids. CDR3 loop: CASSSGQEMSYEQYF. In DNA, the CDR3 is TGTGCCAGCAGCTCTGGACAGGAGATGTCCTACGAGCAGTACTTC.

The chain combines TRBV5-1 with TRBJ2-5, with D possibly matching TRBD1 (6 bases). Trimming took 4 bases from V and 5 from J, leaving 18 bases between them. Germline V gives CDR1 SGHRS, CDR2 YFSETQ. The CDR3 has 15 residues. The CDR3 DNA reads as TGCGCCAGCAGCCCAGGGACAAGGCTACGGGAGACCCAGTACTTC. Protein product: CASSPGTRLRETQYF.

In the case of this clone: Other nucleotide sequences from this sample produce the same CDR3. The chain is built from TRBV12-3 or TRBV12-4 and TRBJ1-6; tentatively, D is TRBD1 (6 bases). V lost 1 base to trimming and J lost 10 bases, with 8 bases between them. This CDR3 has 13 residues. The CDR3 DNA sequence: TGTGCCAGCAGTTTAGGGGGGGGCTCACCCCTCCACTTT. Translation gives CASSLGGGSPLHF.

V and J are TRBV6-4 and TRBJ2-2; TRBD1 matches at 7 bases. The germline CDR1 and CDR2 sequences are MRHNA and SNTAGT. This CDR3 has 16 amino acids. V shed 3 bases and J 3 bases; nucleotides not matched to a gene: 7. CDR3 sequence (DNA): TGTGCCAGCAGTGAACAGGGGCTATCCCACACCGGGGAGCTGTTTTTT. Its protein product is CASSEQGLSHTGELFF.

The rearrangement joins TRBV4-3 to TRBJ1-2; D unresolved. Deletions cut 1 base from V and 9 bases from J, with 12 bases between. The CDR3 sequence is 13 residues long. Germline CDR1 reads LGHNA; CDR2 reads YSLEER. CDR3 nucleotide sequence: TGCGCCAGCAGCCAAGGGAGGCGTATGAGCTACACCTTC. This sequence encodes CASSQGRRMSYTF.

The chain employs TRBV5-4 and TRBJ1-3; 7 positions match TRBD1. Germline CDR1 reads SGHNT; CDR2 reads YYREEE (reference sequence). The CDR3 runs to 16 residues. The trim removed 3 bases at V and 0 bases at J, leaving 6 bases unmatched. In DNA, the CDR3 is TGTGCCAGCAGCTCAGGACAGGAGCACTCTGGAAACACCATATATTTT. Its translation: CASSSGQEHSGNTIYF.

This chain connects TRBV28 to TRBJ2-1; TRBD1 matches 11 bases. Germline CDR1 reads MDHEN; CDR2 reads SYDVKM. The ends lost 8 bases at V and 6 bases at J; junction bases unmatched: 3. The CDR3 loop spans 13 amino acids. Here the CDR3 reads CASRTGGLNEQFF. CDR3 sequence (DNA): TGTGCCAGCCGGACAGGGGGCCTCAATGAGCAGTTCTTC. Looking up the rest from reference TRBV28 and TRBJ2-1 gives the full variable domain: DVKVTQSSRYLVKRTGEKVFLECVQDMDHENMFWYRQDPGLGLRLIYFSYDVKMKEKGDIPEGYSVSREKKERFSLILESASTNQTSMYLCASRTGGLNEQFFGPGTRLTVL.

This clone was seen once. This chain links TRBV28 with TRBJ2-1; 8 nucleotides match TRBD2. In germline, CDR1 is MDHEN, CDR2 SYDVKM. V lost 1 base to trimming and J lost 2 bases; unmatched junction nucleotides: 7. CDR3 length equals 17 residues. The CDR3 nucleotides read TGTGCCAGCAGTTTATTAGGTCTAGCGGGCCCCTACAATGAGCAGTTCTTC. This codes for CASSLLGLAGPYNEQFF.

The chain uses TRBV7-3 and TRBJ2-2; TRBD1 might be the D (5 bases). CDR1 is SGHTA, CDR2 FQGTGA, per germline. CDR3 length equals 15 residues. Trimming shortened V by 1 base and J by 4 bases, and 10 bases separated the two germline ends. The CDR3 spells CASSLRTKSTGELFF. The CDR3 DNA follows: TGTGCCAGCAGCTTAAGGACAAAGAGCACCGGGGAGCTGTTTTTT.

The chain carries TRBV6-2 or TRBV6-3 and TRBJ2-1; D not certain. The CDR3 has 14 residues. CDR1 MNHEY and CDR2 SVGEGT come from the germline V gene. The ends were cut back, 5 bases at V and 0 bases at J, with 8 bases in the middle. CDR3 residues: CASSLLSSYNEQFF. The DNA of the CDR3 is TGTGCCAGCAGTCTTTTGAGCTCCTACAATGAGCAGTTCTTC.

The CDR3 loop reads CASSLGQGTDTQYF. CDR3 coding DNA: TGTGCCAGCAGTTTGGGACAGGGTACCGATACGCAGTATTTT. J is TRBJ2-3 and V is TRBV28, with 9 bases fitting TRBD1. CDR1 is MDHEN and CDR2 is SYDVKM in the germline V gene. Trimming at V came to 3 bases and at J to 6 bases, leaving 4 bases not matched to a gene. The CDR3 covers 14 residues.

The chain links TRBV27 to TRBJ2-7, with 10 bases fitting TRBD2. In germline, CDR1 is MNHEY, CDR2 SMNVEV (reference sequence). The J segment lost 3 bases and the V segment lost 4 bases, leaving 6 bases of the junction unmatched. CDR3 length: 15 residues. The CDR3 DNA reads as TGTGCCAGCAGTTGGACTAGCGGAAAAAGCTACGAGCAGTACTTC. This gives the protein CASSWTSGKSYEQYF.

The chain recombines TRBV4-3 with TRBJ1-5, with D possibly TRBD1 on 6 matching bases. Trimming stripped 0 bases from V and 7 bases from J, with 16 bases between. Germline-derived CDR1 and CDR2 are LGHNA and YSLEER. There are 16 residues in the CDR3. The CDR3 DNA is TGCGCCAGCAGCCAAGACGCGACAGGTATTTGGCAGCCCCAGCATTTT. Amino acid sequence: CASSQDATGIWQPQHF.

This chain joins TRBV2 and TRBJ2-7, with TRBD1 identical over 8 bases. The CDR3 extends over 16 amino acids. The V gene's germline CDR1 is SNHLY and CDR2 FYNNEI. With V trimmed by 6 bases and J by 0 bases, 10 bases remained unmatched. The DNA for the CDR3 is TGTGCCAGCAGCCCCACCCAGGGGGCCAGCTCCTACGAGCAGTACTTC. Translating it yields CASSPTQGASSYEQYF.

The V gene is TRBV30, the J gene TRBJ1-2, with TRBD1 identical over 7 bases. V shed 5 bases and J 4 bases; nucleotides not matched to a gene: 10. Germline V gene sequence: CDR1 GTSNPN, CDR2 SVGIG (reference sequence). CDR3 length: 14 amino acids. The CDR3 region is CAWYQTGAIYGYTF. CDR3 nucleotides: TGTGCCTGGTATCAAACAGGGGCGATCTATGGCTACACCTTC.

V and J are TRBV27 and TRBJ2-3; the match to TRBD2 covers 16 bases. CDR3 length: 18 amino acids. The germline V gene has CDR1 MNHEY and CDR2 SMNVEV (reference sequence). V gave up 7 bases and J gave up 3 bases; unmatched junction bases: 10. This chain's CDR3 is CASIERGLAGGRTDTQYF. The CDR3, as DNA: TGTGCCAGCATTGAGAGGGGACTAGCGGGGGGGCGGACAGATACGCAGTATTTT.

The chain links TRBV7-8 to TRBJ1-3, with a possible D match to TRBD1 (6 bases). The germline V and J ends were trimmed by 1 base and 3 bases, with 13 bases remaining between them. The CDR3 covers 16 residues. Germline V gene sequence: CDR1 SGHVS, CDR2 FQNEAQ. CDR3 residues: CASSLVGGWSGNTIYF. DNA of the CDR3: TGTGCCAGCAGCTTAGTTGGGGGCTGGAGTGGAAACACCATATATTTT.

The chain has TRBV6-5 and TRBJ1-3; D not certain. Trimming cost V 8 bases and J 8 bases, with 19 bases left between them. The CDR3 is 14 amino acids. Looked up from germline, CDR1 is MNHEY and CDR2 is SVGAGI. CDR3 bases: TGTGCCAGCGGGGAAATGGGAACCGGGGACACCATATATTTT. Residues: CASGEMGTGDTIYF.

J is TRBJ1-3 and V is TRBV7-2; 8 positions match TRBD1. V gave up 1 base and J gave up 4 bases; unmatched junction bases: 6. Germline assignment: CDR1 SGHTA and CDR2 FQGNSA. The CDR3 consists of 16 residues. The CDR3 protein is CASSLGARGQGNTIYF. Here the CDR3 DNA reads TGTGCCAGCAGCTTAGGGGCCAGGGGGCAAGGAAACACCATATATTTT.

This chain uses TRBV11-2 with TRBJ1-1, with 8 positions matching TRBD1. Per the germline V gene, CDR1 is SGHAT and CDR2 is FQNNGV. This CDR3 region has 18 residues. Trimming removed 3 bases from V and 5 bases from J; junction bases left unmatched: 17. CDR3 nucleotides: TGTGCCAGCAGCTTTCGTGGACAGGGAATATACTATATTACTGAAGCTTTCTTT. Protein sequence: CASSFRGQGIYYITEAFF.